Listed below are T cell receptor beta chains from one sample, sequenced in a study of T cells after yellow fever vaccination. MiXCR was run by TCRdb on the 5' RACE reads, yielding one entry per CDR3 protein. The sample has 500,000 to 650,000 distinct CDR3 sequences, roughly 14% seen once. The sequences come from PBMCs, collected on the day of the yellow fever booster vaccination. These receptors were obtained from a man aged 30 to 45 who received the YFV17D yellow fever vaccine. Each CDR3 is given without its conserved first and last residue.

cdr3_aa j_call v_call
ASSYGTGEF TRBJ2-1 TRBV6-5
ASSIQGNRGADTQY TRBJ2-3 TRBV21-1
ASSYAYSGTRFNEQF TRBJ2-1 TRBV6-5
SASFGPRQPQH TRBJ1-5 TRBV20-1
ASSHGQLQETQY TRBJ2-5 TRBV4-1
ATSRGNRAGDTQY TRBJ2-3 TRBV15
ASRGQGNNQPQH TRBJ1-5 TRBV6-1
ASSLMADSYNEQF TRBJ2-1 TRBV5-1
ASNYRREGFDEQF TRBJ2-1 TRBV7-9
ASSQRASSYNEQF TRBJ2-1 TRBV5-4
SATPDGTEAF TRBJ1-1 TRBV20-1
AIRTTGEYNEQF TRBJ2-1 TRBV10-3
ASRDYRQDTQY TRBJ2-3 TRBV6-2/TRBV6-3
SFRTGGRADYGYT TRBJ1-2 TRBV29-1
ASSVGQQETQY TRBJ2-5 TRBV12-3/TRBV12-4
SVDGWLARNEQF TRBJ2-1 TRBV29-1
ASSPLMETETQY TRBJ2-5 TRBV18
ASSQSLAPDTQY TRBJ2-3 TRBV3-1
ASSQTGAAHEQF TRBJ2-1 TRBV3-1
ASSIRTDRSGNTIY TRBJ1-3 TRBV7-6